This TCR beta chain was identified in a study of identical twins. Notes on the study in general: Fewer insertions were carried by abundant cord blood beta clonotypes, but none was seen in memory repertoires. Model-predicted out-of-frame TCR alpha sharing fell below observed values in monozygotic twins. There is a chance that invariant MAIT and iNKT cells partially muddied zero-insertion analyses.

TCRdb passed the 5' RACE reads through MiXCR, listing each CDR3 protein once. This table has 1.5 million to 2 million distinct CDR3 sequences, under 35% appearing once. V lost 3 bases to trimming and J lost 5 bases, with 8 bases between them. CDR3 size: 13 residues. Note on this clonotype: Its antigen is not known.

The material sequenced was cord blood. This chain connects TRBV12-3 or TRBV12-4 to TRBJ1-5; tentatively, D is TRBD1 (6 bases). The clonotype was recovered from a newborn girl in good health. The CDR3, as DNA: TGTGCCAGCAGTTTCTACAGGGATCAGCCCCAGCATTTT. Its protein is CASSFYRDQPQHF.